Listed here are 16 T cell receptor beta chains from one sample, sequenced in a study of graft-versus-host responses after intestinal transplantation. Produced via immunoSEQ multiplex PCR; TCRdb's table is partial and in-frame only. The repertoire holds more than 12,000 clones, with roughly two thirds as singletons. The authors processed graft tissue to release intraepithelial and lamina propria lymphocytes. The sequenced sample was ileum tissue, obtained less than 700 days after intestinal transplantation. The receptors were gathered from a human patient who received an intestinal transplant, so some T cells may come from the graft donor.

A few counts support this clone. J is TRBJ1-5 and V is TRBV7-2; 8 bases are a match to TRBD1. CDR1 and CDR2 from the germline V gene are SGHTA and FQGNSA. J gave up 5 bases and V 2 bases, and 5 bases lay outside the gene matches. This CDR3 is 15 amino acids long. The CDR3, as DNA: TGTGCCAGCAGCTTATGGACAGGGTCTGATCAGCCCCAGCATTTT. Amino acids: CASSLWTGSDQPQHF.

The chain uses TRBV7-2 and TRBJ1-6; unclear D gene. Germline values: CDR1 SGHTA, CDR2 FQGNSA. This CDR3 contains 13 residues. V lost 4 bases to trimming and J lost 7 bases, with 8 bases between them. CDR3 DNA: TGTGCCAGCAGCTCTGGGAGGAATTCACCCCTCCACTTT. This translates into CASSSGRNSPLHF.

This sequence joins TRBV12-1 and TRBJ2-2; the DNA was not used to check the table's D call, TRBD1. TRBV12-1 is assigned pseudogene status. CDR3 length: 17 residues. CDR3: CASSFGGSQGNSGELFF. The CDR3 DNA follows: TGTGCCAGCAGCTTTGGGGGAAGTCAGGGGAATAGCGGGGAGCTGTTTTTT.

The V call is TRBV10-3, the J call TRBJ1-5; 7 bases align to TRBD1. The CDR3 sequence is 16 residues long. Germline values: CDR1 ENHRY, CDR2 SYGVKD. Trimming cost V 2 bases and J 3 bases; bases outside gene matches: 7. CDR3: CAISEHRDRHNQPQHF. The CDR3 nucleotides are TGTGCCATCAGTGAGCACCGGGACAGACACAATCAGCCCCAGCATTTT.

The genes are TRBV18 and TRBJ1-6; TRBD1 agrees at 7 bases. This CDR3 has 19 amino acids. Germline V gene sequence: CDR1 KGHSH, CDR2 LQKENI. J lost 0 bases, V lost 9 bases, and 17 bases had no gene match. The CDR3 here is CARSNLDRALSSYNSPLHF. The CDR3 DNA reads TGTGCCAGATCGAATCTAGACAGGGCCTTAAGCTCCTATAATTCACCCCTCCACTTT.

The chain couples TRBV7-2 to TRBJ1-3, with D perhaps matching TRBD1 (5 bases). CDR1 SGHTA and CDR2 FQGNSA come from the germline V gene. Trimming took off 3 bases at V and 4 bases at J, with 10 bases between the two ends. The CDR3 runs to 14 residues. The DNA of the CDR3 is TGTGCCAGCAGCTTTCAGGGTGGGGGAAACACCATATATTTT. Translated, it gives CASSFQGGGNTIYF.

The chain uses TRBV4-1 and TRBJ1-1; no firm D call. Germline CDR1 is MGHRA and CDR2 is YSYEKL. The V end was cut by 1 base, the J end by 0 bases, with 18 bases between. The CDR3 covers 18 residues. CDR3 loop: CASSQVLLGSLMNTEAFF. CDR3 coding DNA: TGCGCCAGCAGCCAAGTTCTATTAGGGAGCCTCATGAACACTGAAGCTTTCTTT.

The chain links TRBV4-1 to TRBJ2-2, with 11 bases lining up with TRBD2. CDR1 MGHRA and CDR2 YSYEKL come from the germline V gene. This CDR3 is built from 15 residues. The ends lost 4 bases at V and 6 bases at J; junction bases unmatched: 4. In DNA form, the CDR3 reads TGCGCCAGCAGCCTCCTTAGCGGGGGGGCCGGGGAGCTGTTTTTT. Translation: CASSLLSGGAGELFF.

The genes are TRBV7-2 and TRBJ2-7; 14 bases fit TRBD2. CDR3 size: 19 residues. Germline loops: CDR1 SGHTA, CDR2 FQGNSA. With V trimmed by 2 bases and J by 3 bases, 12 bases remained unmatched. CDR3 region: CASSLKGNGLAGGFYEQYF. The CDR3 nucleotides are TGTGCCAGCAGCTTAAAAGGAAACGGACTAGCGGGGGGCTTCTACGAGCAGTACTTC.

The chain carries TRBV6-5 and TRBJ2-7, with 13 bases that match TRBD2. Germline CDR1 reads MNHEY; CDR2 reads SVGAGI. The junction had 11 bases not matched to a gene; V was cut back by 6 bases and J by 9 bases. The CDR3 length is 15 residues. The CDR3 spells CASSPTSGGAARQYF. CDR3 in DNA: TGTGCCAGCAGCCCTACTAGCGGGGGGGCGGCAAGGCAGTACTTC.

To note about this clone: A read error may produce the germline difference seen at one junction end. V is TRBV15 and J is TRBJ1-3; D call uncertain. Germline V CDR1 and CDR2: LNHNV, YYDKDF (reference sequence). CDR3 length: 15 amino acids. The CDR3 DNA reads as TGTGCCACCAGCAGAGTAGGCGGGCCTGGAAGCACCATATATTTT. This codes for CATSRVGGPGSTIYF.

The rearrangement uses TRBV6-1 and TRBJ1-2; TRBD1 matches at 9 bases. There are 15 residues in the CDR3. Unmatched junction bases numbered 8, after V lost 6 bases and J lost 3 bases. Germline V CDR1 and CDR2: MNHNS, SASEGT. The CDR3 DNA reads as TGTGCCAGCAGGGCCGGGACAGGGCCCCACTATGGCTACACCTTC. Its protein is CASRAGTGPHYGYTF.

This clone was counted only a few times. This chain connects TRBV19 to TRBJ2-5; 9 positions match TRBD2. The DNA end favors TRBJ2-7, so the J call may be wrong. This CDR3 is 16 amino acids long. Per germline, CDR1 LNHDA and CDR2 SQIVND (reference sequence). CDR3 in amino acids: CASSIGLAGISYEQYF. As DNA, the CDR3 is TGTGCCAGTAGTATAGGCCTAGCGGGGATCTCCTACGAGCAGTACTTC.

This clone came up a few times. This chain links TRBV18 with TRBJ2-2; 8 nucleotides line up with TRBD1. Germline V lookup: CDR1 KGHSH, CDR2 LQKENI. This CDR3 has 16 amino acids. V lost 2 bases, J lost 1 base, and 3 bases stayed unmatched. CDR3 DNA: TGTGCCAGCTCACCAGACAGGGGTCGGAACACCGGGGAGCTGTTTTTT. As protein: CASSPDRGRNTGELFF.

Only a few counts were recorded for this clone. The gene calls are TRBV9 and TRBJ2-6; D is uncertain. CDR1 and CDR2 from the germline V gene are SGDLS and YYNGEE. This CDR3 region has 16 residues. V lost 4 bases to trimming and J lost 1 base, with 12 bases between them. This CDR3 is CASSPHDLSGANVLTF. The CDR3 nucleotides read TGTGCCAGCAGCCCCCACGACTTATCTGGGGCCAACGTCCTGACTTTC.

The rearrangement joins TRBV6-8 to TRBJ2-4; 7 nucleotides align to TRBD1. V trimming: 0 bases; J trimming: 0 bases; junction bases outside the gene matches: 2. The germline gives CDR1 MNHGY, CDR2 SAAAGT. The CDR3 sequence is 16 residues long. Written as DNA, the CDR3 is TGTGCCAGCAGTTACTCGACAGGGTCAGCCAAAAACATTCAGTACTTC. This translates into CASSYSTGSAKNIQYF.